Following are 6 T cell receptor beta chains from one sample sequenced in a study of CD8 T cells in Susac syndrome. It was with random hexamers that about 0.45 to 1 ug RNA was reverse transcribed. TCRdb reprocessed the immunoSEQ multiplex PCR reads via MiXCR and lists one record per CDR3 protein. The sample carries around 170,000 distinct CDR3 sequences, 94% recorded once. The sample consisted of CD4+ T cells from PBMCs. Source of these receptors: a human donor with Susac syndrome.

The chain has TRBV3-1 and TRBJ2-1; 9 positions match TRBD2. The CDR3 contains 13 residues. Germline lookup yields CDR1 LGHDT and CDR2 YNNKEL (reference sequence). V lost 3 bases to trimming and J lost 10 bases; unmatched junction nucleotides: 4. The CDR3 is CASSQRLAGEQFF. In DNA form, the CDR3 reads TGTGCCAGCAGCCAGCGGCTAGCGGGGGAGCAGTTCTTC.

This chain uses TRBV20-1 with TRBJ1-1, with 7 bases identical to TRBD1. CDR3 length: 13 residues. The germline gives CDR1 DFQATT, CDR2 SNEGSKA (reference sequence). Unmatched junction bases numbered 8, after V lost 4 bases and J lost 6 bases. CDR3: CSATATQGAEAFF. CDR3 in DNA: TGCAGTGCTACGGCAACCCAGGGGGCTGAAGCTTTCTTT.

The CDR3: CASSLGGEANYGYTF. CDR3 nucleotides: TGCGCCAGCAGCTTGGGTGGGGAAGCTAACTATGGCTACACCTTC. The rearrangement joins TRBV5-1 to TRBJ1-2; D is uncertain. The CDR3 sequence is 15 residues long. Germline V gene data show CDR1 as SGHRS and CDR2 as YFSETQ. V lost 0 bases to trimming and J lost 0 bases, with 9 bases between them.

The chain is built from TRBV29-1 and TRBJ1-2, with 8 bases fitting TRBD1. CDR1 and CDR2 from the germline V gene are SQVTM and ANQGSEA. The CDR3 is 13 amino acids. Trimming cost V 3 bases and J 4 bases; bases outside gene matches: 4. CDR3 amino acids: CSVDPDRVYGYTF. The CDR3 DNA sequence: TGCAGCGTTGATCCGGACAGGGTCTATGGCTACACCTTC. Full variable domain (rest looked up from reference TRBV29-1 and TRBJ1-2): SAVISQKPSRDICQRGTSLTIQCQVDSQVTMMFWYRQQPGQSLTLIATANQGSEATYESGFVIDKFPISRPNLTFSTLTVSNMSPEDSSIYLCSVDPDRVYGYTFGSGTRLTVV.

The V gene is TRBV10-3, the J gene TRBJ2-3; tentative D call: TRBD1 (6 bases). Germline CDR1 ENHRY, CDR2 SYGVKD. This CDR3 is 14 amino acids long. The V end lost 8 bases, the J end lost 1 base, and 13 bases lay between the germline ends. CDR3 amino acids: CAIGIKGGTDTQYF. The CDR3 nucleotides are TGTGCCATCGGGATCAAGGGGGGCACAGATACGCAGTATTTT.

The genes are TRBV6-6 and TRBJ2-7; maybe TRBD2 (5 bases). Between the trimmed V and J ends, which lost 2 bases and 4 bases, there was a span of 15 bases. The CDR3 loop spans 15 amino acids. Germline V gene sequence: CDR1 MNHNY, CDR2 SVGAGI (reference sequence). The CDR3 DNA reads as TGTGCCAGCAGTTACAGCCTTGTGCCGGGATACGAGCAGTACTTC. Encoded protein: CASSYSLVPGYEQYF.